This T cell receptor beta chain was sequenced for a study of post-analysis software for immune sequencing data. Overall study results and limits: Among multiple sclerosis patients, normalized Chao1 diversity was significantly below that of controls. Comparison of patients with controls showed five TRBV segments more frequent in patients, TRBV5-6, TRBV5-1 and TRBV20-1 among them.

This clonotype was counted between two and nine times. Its specificity is unknown. The CDR3 extends over 15 amino acids. V shed 6 bases and J 7 bases; nucleotides not matched to a gene: 8. Looked up from germline, CDR1 is MNHEY and CDR2 is SVGAGI. TCR beta libraries were prepared from cDNA with unique molecular identifiers. TCRdb redid the calling of the PCR reads with MiXCR, one entry per CDR3 protein. The sample lists roughly 570,000 distinct CDR3 sequences, around a third occurring once. This TCR came from a girl aged 2-17 years with multiple sclerosis. The genes are TRBV6-5 and TRBJ2-1, with 11 bases aligning to TRBD2. Source material: blood. For the CDR3, the DNA is TGTGCCAGCAGGATTAGCGGGGGGGCCAGGAATGAGCAGTTCTTC. Residues: CASRISGGARNEQFF.